A selection of T cell receptor beta chains follows, all from one sample in a study of human T cells and chemical hapten exposure. MiXCR, applied by TCRdb to the 5' RACE reads, yields one record per CDR3 protein. This table holds about 120,000 distinct CDR3 sequences, 15% to 20% found once. These receptors all stem from a human donor in good health. Both conserved end residues are part of each CDR3. Clone size is stated in some rows and not others, as once, few, many or a class when expanded.

cdr3_aa | j_call | cdr3_length | clone_size | v_call
CASTAAGLATGAGNTIYF | TRBJ1-3 | 18 | few | TRBV28
CASSFYSLKRKQGPNTEAFF | TRBJ1-1 | 20 | few | TRBV28
CASSLWGGDGYTF | TRBJ1-2 | 13 | NA | TRBV12-3/TRBV12-4
CASSKMQAYEQYF | TRBJ2-7 | 13 | NA | TRBV21-1
CATSDRSSGRYQETQYF | TRBJ2-5 | 17 | NA | TRBV24-1
CASSEGLRVGGYTF | TRBJ1-2 | 14 | few | TRBV25-1
CASSGQRNQPQHF | TRBJ1-5 | 13 | many | TRBV7-2
CAWRLGPVGSPLHF | TRBJ1-6 | 14 | few | TRBV30
CASSPQRKPSGNTIYF | TRBJ1-3 | 16 | NA | TRBV7-2
CASSVSSGRGYEQFF | TRBJ2-1 | 15 | NA | TRBV7-2
CASTRTSGTETQYF | TRBJ2-5 | 14 | NA | TRBV11-2
CASSLDDIRDTDNSPLHF | TRBJ1-6 | 18 | few | TRBV11-2
CASSQLGLAETLSYNEQFF | TRBJ2-1 | 19 | few | TRBV5-1
CAWSVLLGRAFF | TRBJ1-1 | 12 | NA | TRBV30
CASSQDGEKGEKLFF | TRBJ1-4 | 15 | few | TRBV3-1
CASSRSSNTEAFF | TRBJ1-1 | 13 | NA | TRBV6-5
CASSYVGGANTGELFF | TRBJ2-2 | 16 | NA | TRBV6-5
CASSADRGRRSGANVLTF | TRBJ2-6 | 18 | few | TRBV7-9
CASSSPGTGYGYTF | TRBJ1-2 | 14 | few | TRBV28
CASSYLPRVNTEAFF | TRBJ1-1 | 15 | NA | TRBV6-5
CASSLGTDPANTGELFF | TRBJ2-2 | 17 | few | TRBV5-1